This TCR beta chain was found in a study of PD-L1 blockade in urothelial cancer. With regard to this clone: The antigen remains undetermined.

Profiling relied on immunoSEQ multiplex PCR, and the TCRdb table lists in-frame clones only, not all of them. The repertoire holds 120,000 or so clones, with about 83% as singletons. The ends lost 3 bases at V and 9 bases at J; junction bases unmatched: 4. Germline-derived CDR1 and CDR2 are LGHNA and YNFKEQ. There are 15 residues in the CDR3. The time point was: peripheral blood 6 weeks after treatment start. Per-patient samples, pretreatment and on-treatment, numbered 1 to 8. Overall study findings and caveats: Below-median blood TCR clonality before treatment forecast better survival.

The sequence was collected from a middle-aged man with urothelial cancer. The chain recombines TRBV4-2 with TRBJ2-1, with 14 bases matching TRBD2. Material: PBMCs, obtained around atezolizumab (anti-PD-L1) treatment. The DNA of the CDR3 is TGTGCCAGCAGCCAGGGACTAGCGGGAGCAGGTGAGCAGTTCTTC. It yields the protein CASSQGLAGAGEQFF.